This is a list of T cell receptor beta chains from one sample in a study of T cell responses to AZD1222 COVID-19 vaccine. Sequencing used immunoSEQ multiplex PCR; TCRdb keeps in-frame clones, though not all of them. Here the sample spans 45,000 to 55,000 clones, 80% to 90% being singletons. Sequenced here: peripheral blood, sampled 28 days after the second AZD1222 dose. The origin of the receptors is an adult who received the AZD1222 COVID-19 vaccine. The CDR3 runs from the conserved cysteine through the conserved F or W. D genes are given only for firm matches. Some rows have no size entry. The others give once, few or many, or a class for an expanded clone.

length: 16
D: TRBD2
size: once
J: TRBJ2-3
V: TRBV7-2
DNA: TGTGCCAGCAGCCCGCGGACTAGCGGGACACGAGATACGCAGTATTTT
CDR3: CASSPRTSGTRDTQYF

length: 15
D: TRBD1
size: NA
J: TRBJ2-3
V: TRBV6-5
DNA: TGTGCCAGCAGTCGGACAGGGGGCAGCACAGATACGCAGTATTTT
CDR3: CASSRTGGSTDTQYF

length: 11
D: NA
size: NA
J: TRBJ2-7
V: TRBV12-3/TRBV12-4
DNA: TGTGCCAGCAGCAAGGGTTACGAGCAGTACTTC
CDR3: CASSKGYEQYF

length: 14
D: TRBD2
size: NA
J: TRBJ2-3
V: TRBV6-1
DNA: TGTGCCAGCAGTGAGAGCGGGAGTTCAGATACGCAGTATTTT
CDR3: CASSESGSSDTQYF

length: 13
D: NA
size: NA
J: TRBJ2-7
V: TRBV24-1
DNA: TGTGCCACCAGTGATGCAGGGGCTGGGGAGCAGTACTTC
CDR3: CATSDAGAGEQYF

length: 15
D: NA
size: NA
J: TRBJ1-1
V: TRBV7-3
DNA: TGTGCCAGCAGCTTAAAGGGCGGACCGAACACTGAAGCTTTCTTT
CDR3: CASSLKGGPNTEAFF

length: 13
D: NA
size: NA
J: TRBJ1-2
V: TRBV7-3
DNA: TGTGCCAGCAGCCCAGACAGAAACTATGGCTACACCTTC
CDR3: CASSPDRNYGYTF

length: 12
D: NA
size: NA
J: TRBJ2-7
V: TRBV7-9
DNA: TGTGCCACCAGCATCGGGATCTACGAGCAGTACTTC
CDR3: CATSIGIYEQYF

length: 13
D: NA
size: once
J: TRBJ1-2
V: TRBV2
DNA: TGTGCCAGCAGTGAAACAGCCTTCTATGGCTACACCTTC
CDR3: CASSETAFYGYTF

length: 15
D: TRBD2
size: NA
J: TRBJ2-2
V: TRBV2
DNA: TGTGCCAGCAGTGGAGTGACTAGCGGCTTCGGGGAGCTGTTTTTT
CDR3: CASSGVTSGFGELFF

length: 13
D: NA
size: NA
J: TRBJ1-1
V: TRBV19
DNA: TGTGCCAGTAGTACCCGGGGGAACACTGAAGCTTTCTTT
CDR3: CASSTRGNTEAFF

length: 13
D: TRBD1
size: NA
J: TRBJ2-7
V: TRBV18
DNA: TGTGCCAGCTTCCGGGACAGGGAGAGCGAGCAGTACTTC
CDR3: CASFRDRESEQYF

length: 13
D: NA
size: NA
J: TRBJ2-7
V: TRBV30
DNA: TGTGCCTGCGGAGGGGACATTTCCTACGAGCAGTACTTC
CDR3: CACGGDISYEQYF

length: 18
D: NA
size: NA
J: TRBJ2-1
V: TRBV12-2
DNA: TGTGCAAGTCGCATCAGGACAGGGCCCCCTGGCTCCTACAATGAGCAGTTCTTC
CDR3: CASRIRTGPPGSYNEQFF

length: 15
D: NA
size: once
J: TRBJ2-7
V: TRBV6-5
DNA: TGTGCCAGCAGTAGACCGGGACGGCAATCCTACGAGCAGTACTTC
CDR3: CASSRPGRQSYEQYF

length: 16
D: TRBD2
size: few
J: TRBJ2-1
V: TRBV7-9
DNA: TGTGCCAGCAGCTTAATACCTAGCGGCTTCTACAATGAGCAGTTCTTC
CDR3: CASSLIPSGFYNEQFF

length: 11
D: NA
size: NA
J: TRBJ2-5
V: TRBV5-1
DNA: TGCGCCAGTGGGGGTCAAGAGACCCAGTACTTC
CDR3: CASGGQETQYF

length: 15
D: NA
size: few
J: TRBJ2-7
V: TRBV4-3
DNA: TGCGCCAGCAGCCAAGAGGGTCAGGCTCACTACGAGCAGTACTTC
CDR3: CASSQEGQAHYEQYF

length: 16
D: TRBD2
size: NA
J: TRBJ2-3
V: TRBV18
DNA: TGTGCCAGCTCACGCCAACTAGCGGGGAGCACAGATACGCAGTATTTT
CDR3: CASSRQLAGSTDTQYF

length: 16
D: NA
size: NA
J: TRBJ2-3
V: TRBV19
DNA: TGTGCCAGTAGTATATTGCCGGGAGTCCTCACAGATACGCAGTATTTT
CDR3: CASSILPGVLTDTQYF

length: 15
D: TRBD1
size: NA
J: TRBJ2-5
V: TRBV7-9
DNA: TGTGCCAGCAGCTACGGACAGGGGGTCCCAGAGACCCAGTACTTC
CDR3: CASSYGQGVPETQYF

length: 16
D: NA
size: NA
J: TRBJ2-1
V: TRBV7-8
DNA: TGTGCCAGCAGGGGGTCCCTAAGCGTTTCTTACAATGAGCAGTTCTTC
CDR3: CASRGSLSVSYNEQFF

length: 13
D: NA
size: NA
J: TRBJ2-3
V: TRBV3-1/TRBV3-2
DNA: TGTGCCAGCAGCCAAGGGGGCGGGACCTCGCAGTATTTT
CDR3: CASSQGGGTSQYF

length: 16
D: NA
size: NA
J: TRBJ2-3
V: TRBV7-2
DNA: TGTGCCAGCAGCTTAAGAGGCGGCCTAAGGGTAGATACGCAGTATTTT
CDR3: CASSLRGGLRVDTQYF

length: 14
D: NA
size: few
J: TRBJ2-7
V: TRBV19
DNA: TGTGCCAGTAGTATTCGGGGTAACTCCGTCGAGCAGTACTTC
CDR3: CASSIRGNSVEQYF

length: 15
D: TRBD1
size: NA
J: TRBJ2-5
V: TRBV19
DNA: TGTGCCAGTAGTATAGGGGGACAGGGGGGAGAGACCCAGTACTTC
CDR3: CASSIGGQGGETQYF

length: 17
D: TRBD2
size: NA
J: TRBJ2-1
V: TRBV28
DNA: TGTGCCAGCAACGGTCCCTTACTAGCGGTACAAAACAATGAGCAGTTCTTC
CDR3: CASNGPLLAVQNNEQFF

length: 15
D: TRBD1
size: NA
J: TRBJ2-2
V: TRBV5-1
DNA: TGCGCCAGCAGCTTGATGGGACAGTCAGTCGGGGAGCTGTTTTTT
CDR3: CASSLMGQSVGELFF

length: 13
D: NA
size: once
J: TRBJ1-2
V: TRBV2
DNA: TGTGCCAGCAGTGCAGTGAGGATCGATGGCTACACCTTC
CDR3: CASSAVRIDGYTF

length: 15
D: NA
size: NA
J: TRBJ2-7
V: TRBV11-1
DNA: TGTGCCAGCAGCTTTACCGGGACGGAGGTTGGCGAGCAGTACTTC
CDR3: CASSFTGTEVGEQYF

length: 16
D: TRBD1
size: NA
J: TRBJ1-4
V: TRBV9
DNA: TGTGCCAGCAGCGGCGGGACAGGGGACAGTAATGAAAAACTGTTTTTT
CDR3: CASSGGTGDSNEKLFF

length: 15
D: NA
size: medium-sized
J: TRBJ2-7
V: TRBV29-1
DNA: TGCAGCGTTGAAGGGGGATGGGGGGCGACTACGGAGCAGTACTTC
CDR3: CSVEGGWGATTEQYF

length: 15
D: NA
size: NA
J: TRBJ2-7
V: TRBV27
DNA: TGTGCCAGCAGTTACCAGGGACATCCCCAATACGAGCAGTACTTC
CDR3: CASSYQGHPQYEQYF

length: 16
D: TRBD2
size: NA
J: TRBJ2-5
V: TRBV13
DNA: TGTGCCAGCAGCTTAGGGGGACTAGCGGGAGAAGAGACCCAGTACTTC
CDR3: CASSLGGLAGEETQYF

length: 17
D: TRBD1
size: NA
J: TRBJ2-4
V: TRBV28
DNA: TGTGCCAGCAGCCTTCCTTTCGGACAGGGGGGGTCAAACATTCAGTACTTC
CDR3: CASSLPFGQGGSNIQYF

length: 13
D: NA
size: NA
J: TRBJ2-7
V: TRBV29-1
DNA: TGCAGCGTTGTTGCCGCGGGCCCTTACGAGCAGTACTTC
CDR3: CSVVAAGPYEQYF

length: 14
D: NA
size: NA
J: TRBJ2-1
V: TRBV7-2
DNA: TGTGCCAGCAGCTTCCCTCGCCTCGGCAATGAGCAGTTCTTC
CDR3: CASSFPRLGNEQFF

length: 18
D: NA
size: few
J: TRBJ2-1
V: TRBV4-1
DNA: TGCGCCAGCAGCCAAGTAAGCTTACTAGTCCTCTCCTACAATGAGCAGTTCTTC
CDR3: CASSQVSLLVLSYNEQFF

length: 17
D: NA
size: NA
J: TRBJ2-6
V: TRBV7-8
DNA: TGTGCCAGCAGGCCCGGTTTCACTCTGACTGGGGCCAACGTCCTGACTTTC
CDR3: CASRPGFTLTGANVLTF

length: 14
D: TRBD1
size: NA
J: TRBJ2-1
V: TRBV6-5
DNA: TGTGCCAGCGGCAGGGACAGACTCTACAATGAGCAGTTCTTC
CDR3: CASGRDRLYNEQFF

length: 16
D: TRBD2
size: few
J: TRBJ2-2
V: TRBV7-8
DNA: TGTGCCAGCAGCTTAGTCCCGACTAGCGGGAAGGAGGAGCTGTTTTTT
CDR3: CASSLVPTSGKEELFF

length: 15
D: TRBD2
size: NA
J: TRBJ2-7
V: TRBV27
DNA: TGTGCCAGCGGTAGGGGAGCGGGACTCTCGTACGAGCAGTACTTC
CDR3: CASGRGAGLSYEQYF